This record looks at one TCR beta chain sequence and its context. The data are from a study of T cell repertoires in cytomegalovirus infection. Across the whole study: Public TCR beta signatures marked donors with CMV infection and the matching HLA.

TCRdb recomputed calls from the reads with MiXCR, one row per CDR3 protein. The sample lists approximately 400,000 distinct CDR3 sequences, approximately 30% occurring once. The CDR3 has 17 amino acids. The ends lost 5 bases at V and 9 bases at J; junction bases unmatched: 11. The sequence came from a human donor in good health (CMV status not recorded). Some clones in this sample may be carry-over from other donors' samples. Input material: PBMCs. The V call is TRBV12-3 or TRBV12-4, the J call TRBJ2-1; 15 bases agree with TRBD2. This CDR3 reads CASSTAGTSGGRGEQFF. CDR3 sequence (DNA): TGTGCCAGCAGTACAGCCGGGACTAGCGGGGGGCGTGGTGAGCAGTTCTTC.